These 22 T cell receptor beta chains were sequenced from one sample in a study of HIV-infected patients and healthy controls. Alpha and beta constant-region primers primed reverse transcription of 500 to 550 ng RNA. Each of the alpha and beta chains got its own library through chain-specific third strand synthesis with indices. TCRdb independently ran MiXCR on the 5' RACE reads; one entry per CDR3 protein. There are more than 7,500 distinct CDR3 sequences in the sample; 8% to 9.5% occur only once, and approximately 12% lies in the top ten. Roughly three months, about 14 weeks, into antiretroviral therapy, follow-up blood was collected. No cell fractionation was done, so the repertoire covers all unsorted peripheral blood T cells. The sequencing here drew on blood, taken during antiretroviral therapy. The source is an adult with HIV infection.

This clonotype is medium-sized by share. J is TRBJ2-3 and V is TRBV7-2; 7 bases agree with TRBD2. The CDR3 consists of 16 residues. V lost 4 bases to trimming and J lost 2 bases; unmatched junction nucleotides: 9. CDR1 is SGHTA, CDR2 FQGNSA, per germline. CDR3 DNA sequence: TGTGCCAGCAGCTCGAAACCGGGACTACCCACAGATACGCAGTATTTT. This translates into CASSSKPGLPTDTQYF.

This clonotype was detected many times. V usage is TRBV6-1 and J usage is TRBJ1-2, with no clear D. The CDR3 is made up of 13 amino acids. Between the trimmed V and J ends, which lost 1 base and 6 bases, there was a span of 9 bases. Germline V lookup: CDR1 MNHNS, CDR2 SASEGT. DNA for the CDR3: TGTGCCAGCAGTGAAGTGCTCGCCGATGGCTACACCTTC. It encodes CASSEVLADGYTF.

This clonotype has more than one count but fewer than ten. The J gene is TRBJ2-7, the V gene TRBV7-6; D remains ambiguous. The CDR3 is made up of 16 amino acids. Deletions cut 3 bases from V and 4 bases from J, with 19 bases between. Germline assignment: CDR1 SGHVS and CDR2 FNYEAQ. The CDR3 is CASSFPLSADRYEQYF. The CDR3 DNA sequence: TGTGCCAGCAGCTTCCCTCTGAGTGCGGATCGGTACGAGCAGTACTTC.

This clonotype was counted between two and nine times. The chain is built from TRBV18 and TRBJ2-3; no clear D. The length of the CDR3 is 13 residues. Trimming pared 1 base from V and 4 bases from J, leaving 6 bases between. Germline V gene data show CDR1 as KGHSH and CDR2 as LQKENI. The CDR3 region has the DNA TGTGCCAGCTCACCACATGTCGCAGATACGCAGTATTTT. It codes for CASSPHVADTQYF.

This clonotype is medium-sized within its sample. The chain joins TRBV13 to TRBJ2-1; 7 nucleotides agree with TRBD2. The CDR3 totals 15 residues. Germline CDR1 is PRHDT and CDR2 is FYEKMQ (reference sequence). With 5 bases clipped from V and 7 bases from J, the junction kept 11 bases outside the gene matches. CDR3 nucleotide sequence: TGTGCCAGCAGCCCTGGACTAGTCAAATGGAATGAGCAGTTCTTC. Its translation: CASSPGLVKWNEQFF.

By proportion, this clonotype is medium-sized. The chain is built from TRBV4-1 and TRBJ2-7; a possible D gene is TRBD2 (5 bases). Germline CDR1 reads MGHRA; CDR2 reads YSYEKL. The CDR3 runs 15 residues. Trimming stripped 4 bases from V and 1 base from J, with 14 bases between. The CDR3 sequence is CASSLGPGMSYEQYF. The CDR3 DNA is TGCGCCAGCAGCCTTGGGCCCGGGATGTCCTACGAGCAGTACTTC.

The V call is TRBV19, the J call TRBJ2-7, with TRBD2 matching 10 bases. Trimming removed 5 bases from V and 6 bases from J; junction bases left unmatched: 13. CDR1 LNHDA and CDR2 SQIVND come from the germline V gene (reference sequence). This CDR3 has 16 residues. The CDR3 sequence is CASSPTGSGRAFEQYF. Here the CDR3 DNA reads TGTGCCAGTAGTCCGACAGGGAGCGGGAGGGCCTTCGAGCAGTACTTC.

This clonotype was detected many times. The CDR3 bases are TGTGCCACCCGGTCGGGGGTCGGGGCCAACGTCCTGACTTTC. Translation gives CATRSGVGANVLTF. The chain combines TRBV27 with TRBJ2-6, with D possibly TRBD2 on 6 matching bases. Trimming stripped 10 bases from V and 4 bases from J, with 14 bases between. The CDR3 sequence is 14 residues long. CDR1 MNHEY and CDR2 SMNVEV come from the germline V gene (reference sequence).

In its sample, this clonotype ranks as medium-sized. The J gene is TRBJ2-1, the V gene TRBV3-1; possible D gene TRBD2, 6 bases. The germline CDR1 and CDR2 sequences are LGHDT and YNNKEL (reference sequence). V was clipped by 4 bases and J by 0 bases, with 10 bases between them. This CDR3 contains 15 residues. CDR3 bases: TGTGCCAGCAGCCTCCTCGGGAGCTCCTACAATGAGCAGTTCTTC. Translated: CASSLLGSSYNEQFF.

By sample fraction, this clonotype is medium-sized. For the CDR3, the DNA is TGTGCCAGTAGTCAGGGGGGGTACAATGAGCAGTTCTTC. Protein sequence: CASSQGGYNEQFF. This sequence joins TRBV19 and TRBJ2-1; D tentatively reads TRBD1 or TRBD2 (7 bases each). CDR3 length: 13 amino acids. Trimming removed 5 bases at V and 4 bases at J, with 9 bases between. The germline CDR1 and CDR2 sequences are LNHDA and SQIVND (reference sequence).

This clonotype is medium-sized by share. The chain carries TRBV20-1 and TRBJ2-5; D perhaps matches TRBD1 (5 bases). Looked up from germline, CDR1 is DFQATT and CDR2 is SNEGSKA (reference sequence). This CDR3 region has 14 residues. The germline V and J ends were trimmed by 6 bases and 1 base, with 15 bases remaining between them. CDR3 DNA: TGCAGTGCCTCACCCCACGACAGCCAAGAGACCCAGTACTTC. Its protein is CSASPHDSQETQYF.

CDR3 amino acids: CASSYQGVFWAAGSGNTIYF. The CDR3 DNA sequence: TGTGCCAGCAGTTATCAGGGAGTATTTTGGGCTGCAGGGTCTGGAAACACCATATATTTT. This rearrangement joins TRBV6-5 to TRBJ1-3; the D gene is possibly TRBD1 (5 bases). Trimming left V 3 bases short and J 1 base short, with 25 bases between. The CDR3 consists of 20 residues. CDR1 is MNHEY, CDR2 SVGAGI, per germline.

In this sample, this clonotype turned up many times. The chain is built from TRBV28 and TRBJ1-1; TRBD1 might be the D (5 bases). Per the germline V gene, CDR1 is MDHEN and CDR2 is SYDVKM. V was clipped by 3 bases and J by 11 bases, with 22 bases between them. This CDR3 has 15 residues. The CDR3 DNA follows: TGTGCCAGCAGTTTCCAGGGAAGACCCGTCATCGGGGCTTTCTTT. It codes for CASSFQGRPVIGAFF. The whole variable domain, filled in from reference TRBV28 and TRBJ1-1, reads DVKVTQSSRYLVKRTGEKVFLECVQDMDHENMFWYRQDPGLGLRLIYFSYDVKMKEKGDIPEGYSVSREKKERFSLILESASTNQTSMYLCASSFQGRPVIGAFFGQGTRLTVV.

This clonotype was seen repeatedly, ten times or more. The chain is built from TRBV28 and TRBJ1-1; tentatively, D is TRBD1 (5 bases). The germline V gene encodes CDR1 MDHEN and CDR2 SYDVKM. The CDR3 is made up of 12 amino acids. V was pared by 4 bases and J by 4 bases, with 7 bases between. The CDR3, as DNA: TGTGCCAGCAGTTCAGGGACCACTGAAGCTTTCTTT. This translates into CASSSGTTEAFF.

This clonotype qualifies as medium-sized (0.01 to 0.1%). The V and J genes are TRBV12-3 or TRBV12-4 and TRBJ1-1; the D is unclear. This CDR3 contains 15 residues. Trimming shortened V by 3 bases and J by 2 bases, and 13 bases separated the two germline ends. CDR3 DNA sequence: TGTGCCAGCAGTTTGGGAAGACTTACAAACACTGAAGCTTTCTTT. It translates to CASSLGRLTNTEAFF.

This clonotype appeared many times. The V gene is TRBV20-1, the J gene TRBJ2-1; 11 bases align to TRBD2. Germline trimming cut 3 bases from V and 6 bases from J; bases unmatched to any gene: 1. CDR1 is DFQATT and CDR2 is SNEGSKA in the germline V gene (reference sequence). This CDR3 is built from 13 residues. The CDR3 region is CSARTSGTNEQFF. The CDR3 bases are TGCAGTGCTAGGACTAGCGGGACCAATGAGCAGTTCTTC.

This clonotype was found a few times. The chain has TRBV27 and TRBJ1-1; a possible D gene is TRBD1 (5 bases). V was trimmed by 5 bases and J by 3 bases, leaving 10 bases between them. The germline V gene has CDR1 MNHEY and CDR2 SMNVEV (reference sequence). The CDR3 loop spans 13 amino acids. The CDR3: CASSVDSYTEAFF. The DNA of the CDR3 is TGTGCCAGCAGTGTTGACAGCTACACTGAAGCTTTCTTT.

This clonotype was found many times. The chain uses TRBV5-1 and TRBJ1-1; D call uncertain. Germline V gene sequence: CDR1 SGHRS, CDR2 YFSETQ. The CDR3 runs 11 residues. Trimming shortened V by 5 bases and J by 5 bases, and 7 bases separated the two germline ends. The CDR3 DNA reads as TGCGCCAGCAGGGCAGAGACTGAAGCTTTCTTT. It encodes CASRAETEAFF.

V is TRBV19 and J is TRBJ2-2, with D unclear. V lost 3 bases and J lost 1, with 3 bases in between. Germline lookup yields CDR1 LNHDA and CDR2 SQIVND (reference sequence). This CDR3 is built from 13 residues. CDR3 in amino acids: CASSIMNTGELFF. In DNA form, the CDR3 reads TGTGCCAGTAGTATCATGAACACCGGGGAGCTGTTTTTT.

This clonotype is medium-sized by share. The gene calls are TRBV7-6 and TRBJ2-7; no clear D. Looked up from germline, CDR1 is SGHVS and CDR2 is FNYEAQ. Between the trimmed V and J ends, which lost 3 bases and 5 bases, there was a span of 17 bases. The CDR3 runs to 15 residues. Here the CDR3 DNA reads TGTGCCAGCAGCTTCGCGGCTCGGACGAGTAACGAGCAGTACTTC. Translation gives CASSFAARTSNEQYF.

By its share, this clonotype is medium-sized. This chain links TRBV5-1 with TRBJ2-1, with 13 bases aligning to TRBD2. This CDR3 has 15 amino acids. Looked up from germline, CDR1 is SGHRS and CDR2 is YFSETQ. J gave up 4 bases and V 4 bases, and 2 bases lay outside the gene matches. In DNA, the CDR3 is TGCGCCAGCAGCCGGACTAGCGGGGGTTACAATGAGCAGTTCTTC. Encoded protein: CASSRTSGGYNEQFF. Based on the CDR3 plus reference TRBV5-1 and TRBJ2-1, the full variable domain is KAGVTQTPRYLIKTRGQQVTLSCSPISGHRSVSWYQQTPGQGLQFLFEYFSETQRNKGNFPGRFSGRQFSNSRSEMNVSTLELGDSALYLCASSRTSGGYNEQFFGPGTRLTVL.

This clonotype was seen only a few times. The chain links TRBV7-9 to TRBJ2-7, with 8 bases aligning to TRBD1. The trim removed 5 bases at V and 2 bases at J, leaving 5 bases unmatched. Germline values: CDR1 SEHNR, CDR2 FQNEAQ (reference sequence). This CDR3 spans 14 amino acids. CDR3: CASSPRQGTYEQYF. CDR3 sequence (DNA): TGTGCCAGCAGCCCCCGACAGGGGACCTACGAGCAGTACTTC.